This paragraph covers one T cell receptor beta chain sequence. By how much of the sample it makes up, this clonotype is hyperexpanded (1% or more). Its antigen has not been determined. Base quality data are lacking; no much larger clone is found one base away. Sequenced using an Illumina MiSeq. Per the authors' processing: To quantify repertoire diversity, the Shannon-Wiener index was calculated using VDJtools. Expanded TCRbeta clonotypes were defined as those with a clonotype frequency of at least 3. TCRdb reprocessed the public reads (quality trimming at Q25 with fastp, clone calling with MiXCR) and kept in-frame beta chains. Under each unique CDR3 protein, matching rows form one entry showing the most common genes and DNA. These V and J calls are TCRdb output, not the study's own analysis. The sample includes over 300 distinct CDR3 sequences, with 23% observed a single time. Of the sample, 35% to 40% falls within the top ten clones.

To test whether a precursor-effector relationship exists among CD4 cytotoxic T cells, bulk UMI-based TCR sequencing was run on four sorted CD4+ memory subsets: TCM, TEM, IL-7Rhigh TEMRA, and IL-7R- TEMRA. The cells came from peripheral blood mononuclear cells that had been isolated from human blood. Including cysteine and phenylalanine, the CDR3 has 16 amino acids. CDR3 DNA only is kept here, 48 bases in frame from base 1. CDR1 is given as MNHEY and CDR2 as SMNVEV, both from the germline V gene (reference sequence). V gives up 3 bases and J gives up 0 bases, and the segment between their germline ends measures 12 bases. The data belong to a study of precursors of human CD4 cytotoxic T cells (dated by TCRdb to the late 2010s). Turning to the overall study: The bulk TCR-seq analysis covered CD4+ memory subsets from roughly 15 donors in total. TCR-seq analysis of roughly 15 donors yielded TCRalpha and TCRbeta chain sequences (table S7).

What the research found in general, with its limitations: A larger fraction of IL-7Rhigh TEMRA clonotypes than of TEM or TCM clonotypes was made up of expanded effector clonotypes. Only about 95% of the 14 donors were included in some bulk TCR-seq comparisons, which suggests that not every subset was available for every donor. IL-7Rhigh and IL-7R- TEMRA subsets showed more restricted TCR repertoires, with lower diversity and more expanded clonotypes, than TCM and TEM subsets. According to the authors, a human observational design cannot definitively establish the direction of differentiation between precursor and effector cells.

The sequence was obtained from a human donor in good health. Sequenced sample: memory CD4+ T cells from blood (PBMCs). The chain is encoded by TRBV27 joined to TRBJ1-3, with a weak D call of TRBD1 (5 bases match). The CDR3 region: CASSLEGPLSGNTIYF. Here is the DNA: TGTGCCAGCAGTTTGGAGGGACCCCTCTCTGGAAACACCATATATTTT.